This T cell receptor (beta chain) emerged from a study of shared clonotypes between healthy human individuals. The assay ran at deep level. Replicate PCRs for unsorted PBMC used around 280 ng DNA (approximately 33,000 T cell genomes). The sequencing of unsorted PBMC DNA took place on ten immunoSEQ deep assay plates. Sequencing was performed with immunoSEQ multiplex PCR; in TCRdb, only in-frame clones are kept and a portion is missing. This table holds around 500,000 clones, 81% found once. V shed 6 bases and J shed 2 bases, with 24 bases lying between them. CDR1 and CDR2 from the germline V gene are MDHEN and SYDVKM. The CDR3 spans 18 residues.

This clonotype originated in a woman aged 40 to 50 in good health. Some clones in this sample may be carry-over from other donors' samples. Sequenced: PBMCs. The rearrangement links TRBV28 to TRBJ2-3; tentatively, D is TRBD1 or TRBD2 (5 bases each). The CDR3 is CASSLGLGRSYSTDTQYF. In DNA, the CDR3 is TGTGCCAGCAGCCTAGGGCTGGGACGGTCATACTCCACAGATACGCAGTATTTT.